Listed below are T cell receptor beta chains from one sample, sequenced in a study of radiotherapy plus CTLA-4 blockade in lung cancer. The table came from immunoSEQ multiplex PCR; TCRdb's copy has only in-frame clones and leaves some out. The sample consists of fewer than 65,000 clones, 80% to 90% of them appearing once. This specimen was peripheral blood, taken from a patient treated with radiotherapy plus ipilimumab. The receptors were sampled from a human donor with non-small cell lung cancer whose response to radiotherapy plus ipilimumab could not be evaluated. The CDR3 runs from the conserved cysteine through the conserved F or W. Fields, in order: CDR3 protein, CDR3 DNA, V gene, D gene, J gene, clone size. D genes are given only for firm matches. Clone size is shown for a subset of rows, as once, few, many or a class of expanded clone.

CDR3aa: CASSQTGLAHEQYF
CDR3nt: TGCGCCAGCAGCCAAACAGGACTAGCGCACGAGCAGTACTTC
v_gene: TRBV4-3
d_gene: TRBD2
j_gene: TRBJ2-7
abundance: NA

CDR3aa: CASRAANTGELFF
CDR3nt: TGTGCCAGCAGGGCAGCGAACACCGGGGAGCTGTTTTTT
v_gene: TRBV7-3
d_gene: NA
j_gene: TRBJ2-2
abundance: once

CDR3aa: CASSTQGVMNTEAFF
CDR3nt: TGTGCCAGTAGTACACAGGGCGTTATGAACACTGAAGCTTTCTTT
v_gene: TRBV19
d_gene: NA
j_gene: TRBJ1-1
abundance: NA

CDR3aa: CASSLQGHNTGELFF
CDR3nt: TGTGCCAGCAGTCTGCAGGGCCACAACACCGGGGAGCTGTTTTTT
v_gene: TRBV27
d_gene: NA
j_gene: TRBJ2-2
abundance: NA

CDR3aa: CASSLFPGQGPYEQYF
CDR3nt: TGCGCCAGCAGCCTCTTTCCGGGACAGGGGCCCTACGAGCAGTACTTC
v_gene: TRBV4-3
d_gene: TRBD1
j_gene: TRBJ2-7
abundance: NA

CDR3aa: CASSATGDDQPQHF
CDR3nt: TGTGCCAGCAGTGCTACAGGGGACGATCAGCCCCAGCATTTT
v_gene: TRBV25-1
d_gene: TRBD1
j_gene: TRBJ1-5
abundance: few

CDR3aa: CASSFNGGSGANVLTF
CDR3nt: TGTGCCAGCAGCTTCAACGGGGGATCTGGGGCCAACGTCCTGACTTTC
v_gene: TRBV7-8
d_gene: NA
j_gene: TRBJ2-6
abundance: NA

CDR3aa: CASGAEFGTEAFF
CDR3nt: TGTGCCAGCGGGGCGGAGTTTGGAACTGAAGCTTTCTTT
v_gene: TRBV9
d_gene: NA
j_gene: TRBJ1-1
abundance: NA

CDR3aa: CASRGTSGRYTDTQYF
CDR3nt: TGTGCCAGCAGGGGGACTAGCGGGAGGTACACAGATACGCAGTATTTT
v_gene: TRBV27
d_gene: TRBD2
j_gene: TRBJ2-3
abundance: NA

CDR3aa: CASSLSRLQETQYF
CDR3nt: TGTGCCAGCAGTTTATCGAGACTTCAAGAGACCCAGTACTTC
v_gene: TRBV27
d_gene: NA
j_gene: TRBJ2-5
abundance: NA

CDR3aa: CASSQGVTGSQPQHF
CDR3nt: TGCGCCAGCAGCCAAGGGGTCACGGGAAGTCAGCCCCAGCATTTT
v_gene: TRBV4-3
d_gene: NA
j_gene: TRBJ1-5
abundance: NA

CDR3aa: CACGVGVGLEQYF
CDR3nt: TGTGCCTGCGGGGTCGGCGTGGGGCTCGAGCAGTACTTC
v_gene: TRBV19
d_gene: NA
j_gene: TRBJ2-7
abundance: few

CDR3aa: CATGKSGTGVSEQYF
CDR3nt: TGTGCCACCGGGAAATCCGGGACAGGGGTTTCCGAGCAGTACTTC
v_gene: TRBV7-2
d_gene: TRBD1
j_gene: TRBJ2-7
abundance: NA

CDR3aa: CAWNAISGNTIYF
CDR3nt: TGTGCCTGGAACGCGATCTCTGGAAACACCATATATTTT
v_gene: TRBV30
d_gene: NA
j_gene: TRBJ1-3
abundance: NA

CDR3aa: CSVGSTISEAFF
CDR3nt: TGCAGCGTGGGCTCCACGATAAGTGAAGCTTTCTTT
v_gene: TRBV29-1
d_gene: NA
j_gene: TRBJ1-1
abundance: NA

CDR3aa: CASSQDAGLAGNEQFF
CDR3nt: TGCGCCAGCAGCCAAGATGCAGGACTAGCGGGAAATGAGCAGTTCTTC
v_gene: TRBV4-3
d_gene: TRBD2
j_gene: TRBJ2-1
abundance: NA

CDR3aa: CASSSGQMNYNEQFF
CDR3nt: TGCGCCAGCAGCTCCGGACAGATGAACTACAATGAGCAGTTCTTC
v_gene: TRBV5-1
d_gene: NA
j_gene: TRBJ2-1
abundance: NA

CDR3aa: CASSDVAPNTGELFF
CDR3nt: TGTGCCAGCAGTGACGTAGCGCCTAACACCGGGGAGCTGTTTTTT
v_gene: TRBV6-4
d_gene: NA
j_gene: TRBJ2-2
abundance: NA

CDR3aa: CASSPNSGLFSYNEQFF
CDR3nt: TGCGCCAGCAGCCCAAATAGCGGGCTTTTCTCCTACAATGAGCAGTTCTTC
v_gene: TRBV5-1
d_gene: TRBD2
j_gene: TRBJ2-1
abundance: NA

CDR3aa: CASSQDLRYVRRADYGYTF
CDR3nt: TGTGCCAGCAGCCAAGATCTTAGATACGTCAGGAGAGCGGACTATGGCTACACCTTC
v_gene: TRBV14
d_gene: NA
j_gene: TRBJ1-2
abundance: NA

CDR3aa: CASSLVGGGTEAFF
CDR3nt: TGTGCCAGCAGCTTAGTTGGGGGCGGCACTGAAGCTTTCTTT
v_gene: TRBV11-2
d_gene: NA
j_gene: TRBJ1-1
abundance: NA

CDR3aa: CASSLDGGQSSNQPQHF
CDR3nt: TGCGCCAGCAGCTTGGATGGGGGACAGAGTAGCAATCAGCCCCAGCATTTT
v_gene: TRBV5-1
d_gene: TRBD1
j_gene: TRBJ1-5
abundance: NA

CDR3aa: CASSRADYTF
CDR3nt: TGTGCCAGCAGTCGCGCTGACTACACCTTC
v_gene: TRBV6-6
d_gene: NA
j_gene: TRBJ1-2
abundance: NA

CDR3aa: CASSLTTGPTEAFF
CDR3nt: TGTGCCAGCAGTTTAACGACAGGGCCCACTGAAGCTTTCTTT
v_gene: TRBV6-5
d_gene: TRBD1
j_gene: TRBJ1-1
abundance: NA

CDR3aa: CASSQDWVQGADTQYF
CDR3nt: TGCGCCAGCAGCCAAGATTGGGTCCAGGGGGCAGATACGCAGTATTTT
v_gene: TRBV5-4
d_gene: TRBD1
j_gene: TRBJ2-3
abundance: NA

CDR3aa: CASRGVTGTKGGYTF
CDR3nt: TGTGCCAGCAGAGGTGTAACCGGGACAAAGGGGGGCTACACCTTC
v_gene: TRBV2
d_gene: NA
j_gene: TRBJ1-2
abundance: NA

CDR3aa: CASSQVSDSPYEQYF
CDR3nt: TGCGCCAGCAGCCAAGTAAGTGACAGCCCTTACGAGCAGTACTTC
v_gene: TRBV4-3
d_gene: NA
j_gene: TRBJ2-7
abundance: NA

CDR3aa: CASSLNQGVAKNIQYF
CDR3nt: TGTGCCAGCAGCTTAAATCAGGGGGTAGCCAAAAACATTCAGTACTTC
v_gene: TRBV5-5
d_gene: TRBD1
j_gene: TRBJ2-4
abundance: once

CDR3aa: CASSPEIRTSGRSEQFF
CDR3nt: TGTGCCAGTAGTCCCGAGATTAGGACTAGCGGAAGGAGTGAGCAGTTCTTC
v_gene: TRBV19
d_gene: TRBD2
j_gene: TRBJ2-1
abundance: NA

CDR3aa: CSCDGVGVYGYTF
CDR3nt: TGCAGCTGTGACGGGGTTGGGGTGTATGGCTACACCTTC
v_gene: TRBV29-1
d_gene: NA
j_gene: TRBJ1-2
abundance: NA

CDR3aa: CASTSWAGVQFF
CDR3nt: TGTGCCAGCACAAGTTGGGCAGGCGTGCAGTTCTTC
v_gene: TRBV6-1
d_gene: NA
j_gene: TRBJ2-1
abundance: NA

CDR3aa: CASSLTGGNQPQHF
CDR3nt: TGTGCCAGCAGCTTGACAGGGGGCAATCAGCCCCAGCATTTT
v_gene: TRBV7-2
d_gene: TRBD1
j_gene: TRBJ1-5
abundance: NA

CDR3aa: CASSLTGNEQFF
CDR3nt: TGTGCCAGCAGCCTGACAGGGAATGAGCAGTTCTTC
v_gene: TRBV7-3
d_gene: TRBD1
j_gene: TRBJ2-1
abundance: NA

CDR3aa: CASSLSQGSTDTQYF
CDR3nt: TGCGCCAGCAGCTTGTCACAGGGTAGCACAGATACGCAGTATTTT
v_gene: TRBV5-1
d_gene: NA
j_gene: TRBJ2-3
abundance: NA

CDR3aa: CASSEGLYGYTF
CDR3nt: TGTGCCAGCAGTGAGGGCCTCTATGGCTACACCTTC
v_gene: TRBV6-1
d_gene: NA
j_gene: TRBJ1-2
abundance: NA

CDR3aa: CAWSVQGRHIQYF
CDR3nt: TGTGCCTGGAGTGTACAGGGGCGGCACATTCAGTACTTC
v_gene: TRBV30
d_gene: TRBD1
j_gene: TRBJ2-4
abundance: NA

CDR3aa: CASRAFINQPQHF
CDR3nt: TGTGCCAGCAGAGCTTTCATTAATCAGCCCCAGCATTTT
v_gene: TRBV2
d_gene: NA
j_gene: TRBJ1-5
abundance: NA

CDR3aa: CASSQSQDRANTEAFF
CDR3nt: TGTGCCAGCTCACAGAGCCAGGACAGGGCCAACACTGAAGCTTTCTTT
v_gene: TRBV18
d_gene: TRBD1
j_gene: TRBJ1-1
abundance: NA

CDR3aa: CASSPRDRGYNEQFF
CDR3nt: TGTGCCAGCAGCCCGCGGGACAGGGGCTACAATGAGCAGTTCTTC
v_gene: TRBV7-9
d_gene: TRBD1
j_gene: TRBJ2-1
abundance: NA

CDR3aa: CASSEYPTGGEREIAYNEQFF
CDR3nt: TGTGCCAGCAGTGAATACCCCACAGGGGGCGAACGGGAGATTGCCTACAATGAGCAGTTCTTC
v_gene: TRBV6-1
d_gene: TRBD1
j_gene: TRBJ2-1
abundance: NA

CDR3aa: CASSNTGPVTEAFF
CDR3nt: TGTGCCAGTAGTAATACAGGGCCGGTAACTGAAGCTTTCTTT
v_gene: TRBV19
d_gene: NA
j_gene: TRBJ1-1
abundance: NA

CDR3aa: CASSLLWTSGTNEQFF
CDR3nt: TGTGCCAGCAGTTTATTATGGACTAGCGGGACCAATGAGCAGTTCTTC
v_gene: TRBV27
d_gene: TRBD2
j_gene: TRBJ2-1
abundance: NA

CDR3aa: CASSKPTGTSFFF
CDR3nt: TGTGCCAGCAGCAAGCCAACCGGGACTTCTTTTTTCTTC
v_gene: TRBV11-2
d_gene: NA
j_gene: TRBJ2-7
abundance: NA

CDR3aa: CAISEPAGLAGGNSRSTDTQYF
CDR3nt: TGTGCCATCAGTGAGCCGGCGGGACTAGCGGGAGGTAACTCCCGAAGCACAGATACGCAGTATTTT
v_gene: TRBV10-3
d_gene: TRBD2
j_gene: TRBJ2-3
abundance: NA

CDR3aa: CASSVGPGDYEQYF
CDR3nt: TGTGCCAGCAGCGTAGGTCCAGGGGACTACGAGCAGTACTTC
v_gene: TRBV9
d_gene: NA
j_gene: TRBJ2-7
abundance: NA

CDR3aa: CAIREGLAASYNEQFF
CDR3nt: TGTGCCATCAGGGAGGGACTAGCGGCCTCCTACAATGAGCAGTTCTTC
v_gene: TRBV10-3
d_gene: TRBD2
j_gene: TRBJ2-1
abundance: NA

CDR3aa: CASSEGGQTYGYTF
CDR3nt: TGTGCCAGCAGTGAGGGGGGGCAGACATATGGCTACACCTTC
v_gene: TRBV6-1
d_gene: NA
j_gene: TRBJ1-2
abundance: NA

CDR3aa: CASSEGAGRVEKLFF
CDR3nt: TGTGCCAGCAGTGAGGGTGCAGGGCGAGTCGAAAAACTGTTTTTT
v_gene: TRBV2
d_gene: NA
j_gene: TRBJ1-4
abundance: few

CDR3aa: CASSYVRGRYEQYF
CDR3nt: TGTGCCAGCAGTTACGTAAGGGGTAGGTACGAGCAGTACTTC
v_gene: TRBV28
d_gene: NA
j_gene: TRBJ2-7
abundance: NA

CDR3aa: CASSTWTPSGVGDTQYF
CDR3nt: TGTGCCAGCAGCACCTGGACCCCTAGCGGAGTTGGGGATACGCAGTATTTT
v_gene: TRBV7-8
d_gene: TRBD2
j_gene: TRBJ2-3
abundance: NA

CDR3aa: CASSLAATNEKLFF
CDR3nt: TGTGCCAGCAGCTTAGCTGCAACTAATGAAAAACTGTTTTTT
v_gene: TRBV11-2
d_gene: NA
j_gene: TRBJ1-4
abundance: NA

CDR3aa: CASSAFRGHGDEKLFF
CDR3nt: TGTGCCAGTAGTGCTTTCAGGGGGCACGGTGATGAAAAACTGTTTTTT
v_gene: TRBV19
d_gene: TRBD1
j_gene: TRBJ1-4
abundance: NA

CDR3aa: CASRRSSGANVLTF
CDR3nt: TGTGCCAGCAGACGGTCCTCTGGGGCCAACGTCCTGACTTTC
v_gene: TRBV5-6
d_gene: NA
j_gene: TRBJ2-6
abundance: NA

CDR3aa: CATSRELAGGNEQFF
CDR3nt: TGTGCCACCAGCAGAGAACTAGCGGGAGGGAATGAGCAGTTCTTC
v_gene: TRBV15
d_gene: TRBD2
j_gene: TRBJ2-1
abundance: NA

CDR3aa: CASSRDVLEQFF
CDR3nt: TGCGCCAGCAGCCGGGATGTTCTGGAGCAGTTCTTC
v_gene: TRBV5-1
d_gene: NA
j_gene: TRBJ2-1
abundance: NA

CDR3aa: CASSRPSGQPRVTDTQYF
CDR3nt: TGTGCCAGCAGCCGCCCGTCCGGACAGCCAAGGGTCACAGATACGCAGTATTTT
v_gene: TRBV7-2
d_gene: NA
j_gene: TRBJ2-3
abundance: NA

CDR3aa: CASSHGLAGEQFF
CDR3nt: TGTGCCAGTAGTCACGGACTAGCGGGGGAGCAGTTCTTC
v_gene: TRBV19
d_gene: TRBD2
j_gene: TRBJ2-1
abundance: NA

CDR3aa: CASRVGLAGVREQFF
CDR3nt: TGTGCCAGCAGGGTCGGACTAGCGGGAGTCCGTGAGCAGTTCTTC
v_gene: TRBV11-2
d_gene: TRBD2
j_gene: TRBJ2-1
abundance: NA

CDR3aa: CASSLLTGVTGELFF
CDR3nt: TGCGCCAGCAGCTTGTTGACAGGGGTCACCGGGGAGCTGTTTTTT
v_gene: TRBV5-1
d_gene: TRBD1
j_gene: TRBJ2-2
abundance: few